This T cell receptor beta chain was found in a study (dated by TCRdb to 2014 to 2015). About the investigation overall: The study tested whether tumor-infiltrating Tregs in breast cancer are recruited from blood Tregs or converted in situ from other CD4+ T cell subsets. What the authors observed across the whole study: Among about two dozen patients, around 12% of tumor Treg TRBV12-4/TRBJ1-2 sequences were shared with naive CD4+ cells, versus under 2.2% with blood Tregs or memory cells. The TCR gene usage of tumor memory CD4+ T cells clustered together with blood and lymph node memory CD4+ cells and with lymph node naive CD4+ cells. The greatest overlap of tumor-infiltrating Treg TCR alpha and beta sequences was with tumor naive CD4+ T cells, followed next by blood naive CD4+ T cells. The validation in the larger cohort was limited to a single TCR beta V-J rearrangement instead of whole repertoires.

Naive CD4+ T cells were purified with the Miltenyi Naive CD4+ T Cell Isolation kit, with Tregs depleted using CD25 microbeads. A larger group of about 23 breast cancer patients was studied by sequencing a single TRBV12-4/TRBJ1-2 rearrangement in tumor Tregs and blood Treg, naive and memory CD4+ cells. Ficoll density gradient centrifugation was used to isolate mononuclear cells from lymph nodes or from 50 to 55 ml of peripheral blood. A purity exceeding 90% was confirmed by FACS for the sorted cell populations. This clonotype is medium-sized (0.01 to 0.1%) in terms of sample share. Its specific antigen is unknown. The record has no base qualities; no much larger clone is one base away. The library was generated by multiplex PCR. TCRdb records Ion Torrent PGM as the sequencer. For the approximately 24-patient analysis, adaptor-ligated barcode primers were used to amplify TRBV12-4/TRBJ1-2 clonotypes. For the 23-patient cohort, the TRBV12-4/TRBJ1-2 amplicons were sequenced on the Ion Personal Genome Machine system. The original pipeline was this. Sequencing data were pooled across the five patients for each of nine subset-tissue groups and compared by unsupervised clustering of TCR gene usage. The Morisita-Horn index, with shared sequences weighted by their contribution to each repertoire, was used to calculate repertoire similarity. The public reads were reanalyzed by TCRdb: fastp trimming at Q25, MiXCR alignment, in-frame beta chains only. Each entry merges the rows of one CDR3 protein and shows their most common DNA and genes. In this record, the V and J calls reflect TCRdb's handling and not the investigators' own analysis. Present in this sample are over 1,500 distinct CDR3 sequences, 1% to 1.5% of which were seen just once. Clones ranked in the top ten supply nearly 20% of the sample.

Its CDR3 holds 15 amino acids, cysteine through phenylalanine. CDR3 DNA only is kept here, 45 bases in frame from base 1. At the junction V is shortened by 5 bases and J by 2 bases; bases outside the gene matches: 7. The specimen was naive CD4+ T cells sorted from blood. Reading the label with the study, this specimen's cell subset or site is: naive CD4+ T cells, CD4+CD45RA+CD25-. The TCR comes from a female donor with breast cancer. The chain uses TRBV12-3 or TRBV12-4 and TRBJ1-2; the junction holds 8 bases that match TRBD1. The CDR3 reads as follows: CASSATGTGNYGYTF. Read as DNA, the sequence is TGTGCCAGCAGTGCCACCGGGACAGGAAACTATGGCTACACCTTC.